Listed below are T cell receptor beta chains from one sample, sequenced in a study of blood T cell repertoires in COVID-19. Here immunoSEQ multiplex PCR was the method, and the copy in TCRdb shows in-frame clones only, minus some. The sample holds around 230,000 clones, about nine tenths seen once. The sequencing input was peripheral blood. These receptors were obtained from a man aged 25 to 45 who had recovered from COVID-19. The CDR3 runs from the conserved cysteine through the conserved F or W. Fields, in order: clone size, CDR3 length, D gene, V gene, J gene, CDR3 protein, CDR3 DNA. A D gene is named only where the DNA matches it firmly. Only some rows state a clone size, as once, few, many or a class for expanded clones.

.	15	TRBD1	TRBV7-2	TRBJ1-2	CASSQGTGVNYGYTF	TGTGCCAGCAGCCAAGGGACAGGGGTGAACTATGGCTACACCTTC
.	18	TRBD1	TRBV2	TRBJ1-1	CASSEGRRGAAGNTEAFF	TGTGCCAGCAGTGAAGGTCGCAGGGGGGCGGCGGGGAACACTGAAGCTTTCTTT
.	15	.	TRBV14	TRBJ2-5	CASSQDWPGQETQYF	TGTGCCAGCAGCCAAGATTGGCCGGGCCAAGAGACCCAGTACTTC
once	13	.	TRBV27	TRBJ1-2	CASSAGYWDGYTF	TGTGCCAGCAGCGCAGGGTACTGGGATGGCTACACCTTC
few	12	.	TRBV29-1	TRBJ1-5	CSVLGVNQPQHF	TGCAGCGTGCTGGGAGTTAATCAGCCCCAGCATTTT
.	16	TRBD1	TRBV3-1/TRBV3-2	TRBJ1-5	CASGQDIGQGPQPQHF	TGTGCCAGCGGCCAAGATATAGGACAGGGGCCTCAGCCCCAGCATTTT
.	13	.	TRBV12-3/TRBV12-4	TRBJ1-1	CASREGEDLVAFF	TGTGCCAGCAGGGAGGGTGAGGACCTTGTAGCTTTCTTT
.	12	.	TRBV2	TRBJ2-7	CASSETRGAQYF	TGTGCCAGCAGTGAAACCAGGGGGGCCCAGTACTTC
.	15	.	TRBV9	TRBJ2-2	CASSVASEHTGELFF	TGTGCCAGCAGCGTCGCCAGCGAGCACACCGGGGAGCTGTTTTTT
few	14	TRBD1	TRBV5-1	TRBJ1-6	CASSPGQGNPPLHF	TGCGCCAGCAGCCCGGGACAGGGTAACCCACCCCTCCACTTT
.	14	.	TRBV2	TRBJ1-1	CASSEGTAITEAFF	TGTGCCAGCAGTGAAGGGACAGCTATTACTGAAGCTTTCTTT
.	14	.	TRBV11-2	TRBJ1-5	CASSSGHRNQPQHF	TGTGCCAGCAGCTCGGGACACCGAAATCAGCCCCAGCATTTT
.	14	TRBD1	TRBV5-1	TRBJ1-1	CASSFKQGGTEAFF	TGCGCCAGCAGCTTCAAACAGGGGGGCACTGAAGCTTTCTTT
.	16	TRBD2	TRBV18	TRBJ2-3	CASSPVTGGAGDTQYF	TGTGCCAGCTCACCTGTGACGGGGGGGGCAGGTGATACGCAGTATTTT
.	14	TRBD1	TRBV3-1/TRBV3-2	TRBJ1-1	CASTRGQLNTEAFF	TGTGCCAGCACCCGGGGACAGCTGAACACTGAAGCTTTCTTT
.	18	.	TRBV19	TRBJ1-6	CASSMRNRPAQYNSPLHF	TGTGCCAGTAGTATGAGGAACAGGCCGGCCCAATATAATTCACCCCTCCACTTT
.	13	.	TRBV10-1	TRBJ1-1	CASSESFRAEAFF	TGCGCCAGCAGTGAGTCGTTCAGGGCTGAAGCTTTCTTT
.	12	.	TRBV6-2/TRBV6-3	TRBJ1-1	CASSYAVSEAFF	TGTGCCAGCAGTTACGCAGTGTCTGAAGCTTTCTTT
.	16	TRBD2	TRBV2	TRBJ2-5	CASSEESSGVKETQYF	TGTGCCAGCAGTGAAGAATCCAGCGGGGTGAAAGAGACCCAGTACTTC
.	11	TRBD2	TRBV7-8	TRBJ2-1	CAAGGYNEQFF	TGTGCTGCGGGGGGCTACAATGAGCAGTTCTTC
.	20	TRBD2	TRBV4-2	TRBJ2-3	CASSQDQRSVGTSGRDTQYF	TGTGCCAGCAGCCAAGATCAGAGGTCAGTCGGGACTAGCGGACGGGATACGCAGTATTTT
.	15	TRBD1	TRBV19	TRBJ1-2	CASSIPTGGEFGYTF	TGTGCCAGTAGTATCCCGACAGGGGGCGAGTTTGGCTACACCTTC
.	15	TRBD1	TRBV5-1	TRBJ2-5	CASSMTGQGEETQYF	TGCGCCAGCAGCATGACGGGACAGGGGGAAGAGACCCAGTACTTC
.	16	.	TRBV5-1	TRBJ2-3	CASTSDLAPPPDTQYF	TGCGCCAGCACCTCGGACTTAGCACCCCCCCCAGATACGCAGTATTTT
.	18	TRBD1	TRBV12-5	TRBJ1-2	CASGPLDRTWETNYGYTF	TGTGCTAGTGGTCCGTTGGACAGGACGTGGGAAACTAACTATGGCTACACCTTC
.	14	.	TRBV6-6	TRBJ2-5	CASSYAFSAETQYF	TGTGCCAGCAGTTACGCATTTAGCGCGGAGACCCAGTACTTC
few	15	TRBD1	TRBV15	TRBJ1-1	CATSAGQGSNTEAFF	TGTGCCACCAGCGCGGGACAGGGTTCGAACACTGAAGCTTTCTTT
.	13	.	TRBV9	TRBJ1-1	CASSLQGGTEAFF	TGTGCCAGCAGCCTTCAGGGTGGCACTGAAGCTTTCTTT
.	13	.	TRBV11-3	TRBJ2-2	CASAKAIGEPVDF	TGTGCCAGCGCGAAAGCCATCGGGGAACCCGTCGACTTT
.	15	TRBD1	TRBV2	TRBJ1-5	CASSGGTGGMQPQHF	TGTGCCAGCAGTGGAGGGACAGGGGGTATGCAGCCCCAGCATTTT
.	13	.	TRBV29-1	TRBJ1-1	CSVATGRSEEAFF	TGCAGCGTTGCCACAGGAAGGTCGGAAGAAGCTTTCTTT
.	15	.	TRBV6-1	TRBJ1-1	CASSEFGFGNTEAFF	TGTGCCAGCAGTGAATTTGGCTTTGGGAACACTGAAGCTTTCTTT
.	13	.	TRBV12-3/TRBV12-4	TRBJ2-5	CASSFSAGETQYF	TGTGCCAGCAGTTTTAGCGCAGGAGAGACCCAGTACTTC
.	16	.	TRBV2	TRBJ1-2	CASRGSAGVTNYGYTF	TGTGCCAGCAGGGGGTCAGCGGGGGTGACTAACTATGGCTACACCTTC
.	14	.	TRBV5-1	TRBJ2-2	CASSFPRNTGELFF	TGCGCCAGCAGCTTCCCCCGGAACACCGGGGAGCTGTTTTTT
.	15	.	TRBV6-5	TRBJ1-2	CASAAGSNRIYGYTF	TGTGCCAGCGCTGCAGGGTCGAACAGGATCTATGGCTACACCTTC
.	16	.	TRBV4-1	TRBJ2-1	CASSQDDQSTYNEQFF	TGCGCCAGCAGCCAAGACGATCAAAGCACCTACAATGAGCAGTTCTTC
.	12	.	TRBV4-2	TRBJ1-1	CASSSQGSEAFF	TGTGCCAGCAGCTCTCAGGGGTCTGAAGCTTTCTTT
.	13	.	TRBV12-3/TRBV12-4	TRBJ1-2	CASTPASGYGYTF	TGTGCCAGCACCCCGGCGTCGGGCTATGGCTACACCTTC
.	13	TRBD1	TRBV7-7	TRBJ1-1	CASSRDSGTEAFF	TGTGCCAGCAGCCGGGACAGTGGAACTGAAGCTTTCTTT
.	17	TRBD2	TRBV5-8	TRBJ2-5	CASSRLAGSTIQETQYF	TGTGCCAGCAGTCGACTAGCGGGCAGTACGATTCAAGAGACCCAGTACTTC
once	14	.	TRBV3-1/TRBV3-2	TRBJ1-5	CASSQATGPQPQHF	TGTGCCAGCAGCCAAGCCACAGGCCCCCAGCCCCAGCATTTT
.	14	TRBD1	TRBV27	TRBJ1-1	CASSMDRGLAEAFF	TGTGCCAGCAGCATGGACAGGGGGCTTGCTGAAGCTTTCTTT
.	15	TRBD1	TRBV10-3	TRBJ1-5	CAISLQGDRGPPQHF	TGTGCCATCAGTCTACAGGGGGACCGAGGCCCGCCCCAGCATTTT
.	13	TRBD1	TRBV7-9	TRBJ1-6	CASSGQGSSPLHF	TGTGCCAGCAGCGGACAGGGGAGTTCACCCCTCCACTTT
few	14	.	TRBV7-2	TRBJ1-5	CASSLGGGNQPQHF	TGTGCCAGCAGCTTAGGGGGAGGCAATCAGCCCCAGCATTTT
.	11	.	TRBV6-5	TRBJ1-2	CASGYFDGYTF	TGTGCCAGCGGGTACTTCGATGGCTACACCTTC